This T cell receptor (beta chain) was sequenced in a study of healthy donors' naive CD4 and CD8 T cells. Study-level points and caveats: CDR3 charge plus V and J genes appeared to account for roughly 12% of CD4/CD8 variance. Reportedly, most V and J gene segments showed naive CD4+ versus CD8+ bias. Bulk sequencing left alpha and beta chains unpaired.

A word on this clonotype: The antigen remains unidentified.

A linear amplification protocol produced the TCR libraries from 500 ng of total RNA. Original methodology: 5 healthy donors contributed 78,498 sequenced TCR alpha transcripts. TCRdb analysed the reads with MiXCR anew, one entry per CDR3 protein. The V and J calls reflect TCRdb's pipeline rather than the authors' work. The table has 150,000 to 200,000 distinct CDR3 sequences, 74% seen once. V lost 5 bases to trimming and J lost 2 bases; unmatched junction nucleotides: 6. Germline values: CDR1 MDHEN, CDR2 SYDVKM. The CDR3 runs 14 residues. The chain links TRBV28 to TRBJ2-7; TRBD1 matches at 7 bases. This TCR was recovered from a pool of human donors in good health; the sample pools cells from several healthy donors. Specimen: naive CD4+ and CD8+ T cells sorted from blood, pooled from several donors. This chain's CDR3 is CASSITGVTYEQYF. The CDR3 DNA reads TGTGCCAGCAGTATTACAGGGGTCACCTACGAGCAGTACTTC.